This entry lists 24 T cell receptor beta chains sequenced from one sample in a study of blood T cells in healthy people across ages (dated by TCRdb to 2013 to 2016). Library method: 5' RACE. Sequencing was carried out with an Illumina HiSeq 2500. A second about 6 to 11 cycle PCR used a sample-barcoded 5' primer and a J-beta primer mix. TCRdb trimmed public reads at Q25 via fastp, called clones via MiXCR and kept in-frame beta chains. Each entry is one CDR3 protein sequence, shown with its most common DNA and genes. The sample profile shows roughly 1.5 million distinct CDR3 sequences; 40% to 45% of them were found once. Jointly, the top ten make up around 4% of the sample. Sequencing input: blood. These receptors were obtained from a woman aged 18-29 years in good health.

J is TRBJ2-1 and V is TRBV29-1; D gene uncertain. Trimming stripped 3 bases from V and 0 bases from J, with 6 bases between. CDR1 and CDR2 from the germline V gene are SQVTM and ANQGSEA. The CDR3 runs 13 residues. CDR3 in amino acids: CSVDSVSYNEQFF. The CDR3 coding sequence is TGCAGCGTTGACAGTGTCTCCTACAATGAGCAGTTCTTC.

The chain combines TRBV12-3 or TRBV12-4 with TRBJ2-3, with TRBD2 matching over 8 bases. J was trimmed by 7 bases and V by 7 bases; bases with no gene match: 13. The CDR3 is 15 amino acids. The CDR3 loop reads CASKNSGGARNTQYF. CDR3 nucleotide sequence: TGTGCCAGCAAAAACAGCGGGGGCGCGAGGAATACGCAGTATTTT.

In its sample, this clonotype was seen a few times. CDR3 sequence (DNA): TGCAGTGCTAGTGCGGCGGTCTTGAACACTGAAGCTTTCTTT. Its translation: CSASAAVLNTEAFF. V usage is TRBV20-1 and J usage is TRBJ1-1; D not resolved. Trimming shortened V by 3 bases and J by 0 bases, and 11 bases separated the two germline ends. This CDR3 is built from 14 residues. The germline V gene encodes CDR1 DFQATT and CDR2 SNEGSKA (reference sequence).

The V call is TRBV13, the J call TRBJ2-3; 9 nucleotides agree with TRBD2. Germline V gives CDR1 PRHDT, CDR2 FYEKMQ (reference sequence). The CDR3 totals 18 residues. V shed 1 base and J 0 bases; nucleotides not matched to a gene: 8. The CDR3 region has the DNA TGTGCCAGCAGCTTAGTTAGCGGGAGAGATCTGAGCACAGATACGCAGTATTTT. Its translation: CASSLVSGRDLSTDTQYF.

The V gene is TRBV12-3 or TRBV12-4, the J gene TRBJ2-3, with 9 bases matching TRBD2. This CDR3 has 17 residues. V lost 1 base, J lost 5 bases, and 10 bases stayed unmatched. The CDR3 DNA is TGTGCCAGCAGTTTAGGGGTCCCAGCGGGGGGAATAGATACGCAGTATTTT. Translation gives CASSLGVPAGGIDTQYF.

This clonotype has more than one count but fewer than ten. The rearrangement uses TRBV19 and TRBJ2-1; D unclear. V lost 5 bases, J lost 3 bases, and 5 bases lay in between. CDR1 LNHDA and CDR2 SQIVND come from the germline V gene (reference sequence). The CDR3 covers 12 residues. The CDR3 sequence is CASSAFYNEQFF. DNA for the CDR3: TGTGCCAGTAGTGCGTTCTACAATGAGCAGTTCTTC.

This clonotype was detected a few times. The genes are TRBV12-3 or TRBV12-4 and TRBJ1-2; the D is unclear. V was trimmed by 7 bases and J by 1 base, leaving 10 bases between them. This CDR3 contains 13 residues. The CDR3 loop is CASKPQYNYGYTF. CDR3 coding DNA: TGTGCCAGCAAACCTCAGTATAACTATGGCTACACCTTC.

This clonotype was detected ten times or more. The chain couples TRBV4-2 to TRBJ2-7, with D perhaps being TRBD1 or TRBD2 (5 bases each). The V gene's germline CDR1 is LGHNA and CDR2 YNFKEQ. V was cut by 4 bases and J by 5 bases, with 30 bases left in between. The CDR3 extends over 19 amino acids. The CDR3 sequence is CASSLLGITSDRVGDEQYF. The CDR3 coding sequence is TGTGCCAGCAGCCTACTAGGTATCACCTCCGACCGAGTAGGGGACGAGCAGTACTTC.

This clonotype was seen at least ten times. One end of the junction fails to match germline, which may point to a read error. The V and J genes are TRBV5-1 and TRBJ2-5; D is ambiguous. CDR3 length: 13 amino acids. CDR1 is SGHRS and CDR2 is YFSETQ in the germline V gene. This chain's CDR3 is CASSLNPQETQYF. The CDR3 region has the DNA TGTGCCAGCAGCCTAAATCCACAAGAGACCCAGTACTTC.

This clonotype was seen at least ten times. This sequence may be a read error, since a much larger clone differs from it by one base. The chain uses TRBV11-2 and TRBJ2-7; 8 positions agree with TRBD2. CDR1 and CDR2 from the germline V gene are SGHAT and FQNNGV. The CDR3 is made up of 14 amino acids. With 0 bases clipped from V and 7 bases from J, the junction kept 5 bases outside the gene matches. CDR3 sequence reads: CASSLDPGLGEQYF. The DNA of the CDR3 is TGTGCCAGCAGCTTAGATCCGGGACTAGGTGAGCAGTACTTC.

This clonotype has at least ten counts. The chain links TRBV29-1 to TRBJ2-1; D might be TRBD1 (5 bases). This CDR3 is built from 14 residues. CDR1 SQVTM and CDR2 ANQGSEA come from the germline V gene. Trimming shortened V by 0 bases and J by 7 bases, and 13 bases separated the two germline ends. For the CDR3, the DNA is TGCAGCGTTGAAGACCGGGCCAGGGATAATGAGCAGTTCTTC. Its protein is CSVEDRARDNEQFF.

This rearrangement joins TRBV9 to TRBJ2-3; TRBD1 agrees at 7 bases. Per the germline V gene, CDR1 is SGDLS and CDR2 is YYNGEE. CDR3 size: 15 residues. Trimming took 0 bases from V and 4 from J; bases not matched to a gene: 5. The CDR3 protein is CASSVDGDSSDTQYF. The CDR3, as DNA: TGTGCCAGCAGCGTAGACGGGGACAGTTCAGATACGCAGTATTTT.

J is TRBJ1-5 and V is TRBV19; no firm D call. The CDR3 contains 16 residues. V was trimmed by 6 bases and J by 0 bases, leaving 15 bases between them. Germline V gives CDR1 LNHDA, CDR2 SQIVND (reference sequence). The CDR3 protein is CASRHSDRNSNQPQHF. The DNA of the CDR3 is TGTGCCAGTAGACACTCGGACCGAAATAGCAATCAGCCCCAGCATTTT.

This clonotype was detected a few times. V gene TRBV4-1 combines with J gene TRBJ2-7; 7 bases are a match to TRBD2. The germline V gene has CDR1 MGHRA and CDR2 YSYEKL. The CDR3 totals 15 residues. The J segment lost 0 bases and the V segment lost 3 bases, leaving 5 bases of the junction unmatched. The CDR3 bases are TGCGCCAGCAGCCAGACAGCGGGGAGCTCCTACGAGCAGTACTTC. Protein: CASSQTAGSSYEQYF.

The V gene is TRBV4-2, the J gene TRBJ2-1; 7 positions agree with TRBD2. CDR1 and CDR2 from the germline V gene are LGHNA and YNFKEQ. The CDR3 spans 17 residues. Unmatched junction bases numbered 13, after V lost 1 base and J lost 7 bases. The CDR3 reads CASSQGIGGSGSNEQFF. The CDR3 nucleotides read TGTGCCAGCAGCCAAGGAATCGGCGGGAGCGGTTCAAATGAGCAGTTCTTC.

The chain is built from TRBV18 and TRBJ2-5; the match to TRBD1 covers 7 bases. Trimming cost V 2 bases and J 7 bases; bases outside gene matches: 13. CDR3 size: 16 residues. Germline V lookup: CDR1 KGHSH, CDR2 LQKENI. CDR3 protein: CASSPGPGQVVPTQYF. The CDR3 nucleotides read TGTGCCAGCTCACCAGGCCCCGGACAGGTTGTACCGACCCAGTACTTC.

This clonotype has only a few counts. The chain has TRBV9 and TRBJ2-3; the match to TRBD2 covers 10 bases. The CDR3 is made up of 17 amino acids. The germline V gene encodes CDR1 SGDLS and CDR2 YYNGEE. V trimming: 1 base; J trimming: 3 bases; junction bases outside the gene matches: 8. The CDR3 sequence: CASSVSITSGATDTQYF. For the CDR3, the DNA is TGTGCCAGCAGCGTATCGATTACTAGCGGGGCTACAGATACGCAGTATTTT.

The chain employs TRBV29-1 and TRBJ2-3; 7 bases fit TRBD2. V was clipped by 7 bases and J by 2 bases; unmatched bases: 3. The CDR3 runs 12 residues. The germline CDR1 and CDR2 sequences are SQVTM and ANQGSEA. DNA of the CDR3: TGCAGCGGGGGGACTATCACAGATACGCAGTATTTT. Protein sequence: CSGGTITDTQYF.

This clonotype was counted once. The chain couples TRBV29-1 to TRBJ1-3; TRBD1 matches at 7 bases. Trimming took 7 bases from V and 3 from J; bases not matched to a gene: 3. Germline-derived CDR1 and CDR2 are SQVTM and ANQGSEA. The CDR3 has 12 residues. CDR3 DNA: TGCAGCGGAACAGGGGTTGGAAACACCATATATTTT. Translating gives CSGTGVGNTIYF.

The rearrangement links TRBV5-1 to TRBJ2-2; D gene unclear. There are 15 residues in the CDR3. In germline, CDR1 is SGHRS, CDR2 YFSETQ. The V end was cut by 2 bases, the J end by 5 bases, with 13 bases between. The CDR3 nucleotides read TGCGCCAGCAGCTTTCCTATGGACGGAACCGGGGAGCTGTTTTTT. This encodes CASSFPMDGTGELFF. Drawing the rest from reference TRBV5-1 and TRBJ2-2, the complete variable domain is KAGVTQTPRYLIKTRGQQVTLSCSPISGHRSVSWYQQTPGQGLQFLFEYFSETQRNKGNFPGRFSGRQFSNSRSEMNVSTLELGDSALYLCASSFPMDGTGELFFGEGSRLTVL.

J is TRBJ1-2 and V is TRBV12-3 or TRBV12-4; D gene unclear. The germline V and J ends were trimmed by 6 bases and 7 bases, with 12 bases remaining between them. The CDR3 extends over 12 amino acids. The CDR3: CASSPAPRGYTF. The DNA of the CDR3 is TGTGCCAGCAGCCCCGCCCCCCGTGGCTACACCTTC.

The chain recombines TRBV27 with TRBJ1-2; the D gene is possibly TRBD1 (6 bases). Per germline, CDR1 MNHEY and CDR2 SMNVEV (reference sequence). V dropped 6 bases and J dropped 7 bases, with 15 bases sitting between them. This CDR3 comprises 13 residues. The CDR3 reads CASRPTGLSGYTF. The CDR3 nucleotides are TGTGCCAGCAGGCCCACAGGGTTATCTGGCTACACCTTC.

This chain links TRBV29-1 with TRBJ2-5; maybe TRBD2 (6 bases). CDR1 is SQVTM and CDR2 is ANQGSEA in the germline V gene. V lost 5 bases, J lost 4 bases, and 23 bases lay in between. This CDR3 region has 16 residues. This chain's CDR3 is CSVNYRDSHLRETQYF. For the CDR3, the DNA is TGCAGCGTTAACTACCGGGACTCCCACCTCCGAGAGACCCAGTACTTC.

V gene TRBV27 combines with J gene TRBJ1-1; 8 nucleotides match TRBD1. With V trimmed by 2 bases and J by 5 bases, 10 bases remained unmatched. CDR1 MNHEY and CDR2 SMNVEV come from the germline V gene (reference sequence). The CDR3 extends over 16 amino acids. Written as DNA, the CDR3 is TGTGCCAGCAGTTTAGAGACAGGGGTTTTTCGGACTGAAGCTTTCTTT. Amino acid sequence: CASSLETGVFRTEAFF.